This T cell receptor (beta chain) was observed in a study of a mutant IDH1 vaccine in newly diagnosed glioma. Study as a whole: Vaccination was launched 4-6 weeks after radiotherapy alone, or with temozolomide cycles. Radiotherapy, temozolomide, or both had been given previously, and both were given to most.

This clone came up a few times. Its antigen is not known. Germline loops: CDR1 SGDLS, CDR2 YYNGEE. J lost 3 bases, V lost 4 bases, and 5 bases had no gene match. The CDR3 totals 15 residues. Using immunoSEQ multiplex PCR, the repertoire was profiled, and TCRdb retains in-frame clones only, with some absent. The data show some 26,000 clones, less than 85% seen once. Study results and caveats: Evidence of vaccine-induced immune responses was documented in about 93% of patients.

Indicated time point: week 11, during vaccination. Each dose of the vaccine consisted of 300 ug of mutant IDH1 20-mer peptide, with topical imiquimod. Donors' newly diagnosed IDH1-mutant WHO grade 3 or 4 astrocytomas lacked nuclear ATRX. This chain joins TRBV9 and TRBJ2-2, with TRBD2 matching over 8 bases. This sample comprised peripheral blood mononuclear cells (PBMCs), obtained from a glioma patient whose treatment included an IDH1 peptide vaccine. The source is a man aged 18 to 29 with glioma. Some clones in this sample may be carry-over from other donors' samples. The CDR3: CASSSGLADTGELFF. CDR3 in DNA: TGTGCCAGCAGCTCTGGACTAGCCGACACCGGGGAGCTGTTTTTT.